This TCR beta chain emerged from a study of response to subunit inactivated influenza vaccine. General study points: Only a handful of new T cells, the authors suggested, are recruited with each seasonal influenza vaccination.

TCRdb fed the RT-PCR reads into MiXCR, producing one record per CDR3 protein. The top ten clones hold roughly 3% of a sample with hundreds of thousands of distinct CDR3 sequences, approximately 17% of them seen once. The germline V gene encodes CDR1 SQVTM and CDR2 ANQGSEA. Trimming cost V 2 bases and J 4 bases, with 14 bases left between them. This CDR3 comprises 14 residues. This clonotype was recorded a few times. Its antigen is not identified. The sequence was obtained from a man between 50 and 75 years old who received an inactivated influenza vaccine. The chain recombines TRBV29-1 with TRBJ1-2, with D possibly matching TRBD1 (5 bases). The material was CD4+ T cells sorted from PBMCs, obtained approximately 25 months after vaccination. The CDR3 sequence is CSVELPGSRYGYTF. In DNA form, the CDR3 reads TGCAGCGTTGAACTCCCAGGGAGTCGCTATGGCTACACCTTC.